Below are 20 T cell receptor beta chains sequenced from a single sample in a study of shared clonotypes between healthy human individuals. Sequenced by immunoSEQ multiplex PCR; TCRdb stores in-frame clones only, minus some. The data show nearly 1,000,000 clones, more than 75% seen once. Source material: memory CD4+ T cells sorted from blood. Subset noted: CD45RA-negative fraction. Source of these receptors: a young man in good health.

The chain is built from TRBV4-3 and TRBJ2-2; TRBD2 aligns across 13 bases. V was clipped by 4 bases and J by 5 bases; unmatched bases: 4. The CDR3 length is 16 residues. In germline, CDR1 is LGHNA, CDR2 YSLEER. The chain's CDR3 is CASSLRTSGGTGELFF. In nucleotides, the CDR3 is TGCGCCAGCAGCCTCCGGACTAGCGGGGGAACCGGGGAGCTGTTTTTT.

In the case of this clone: With a much larger clone just one base away, this may be a read error. This sequence joins TRBV6-5 and TRBJ2-5; TRBD1 matches at 10 bases. The last part of the DNA fits TRBJ2-7 better; the J call may be wrong. The germline V gene encodes CDR1 MNHEY and CDR2 SVGAGI. CDR3 length equals 14 residues. In DNA, the CDR3 is TGTGCCAGCAGTCGGACAGGGGGATCCTACGAGCAGTACTTC. It encodes CASSRTGGSYEQYF.

The chain is built from TRBV5-1 and TRBJ1-4; weak D call: TRBD1 (5 bases). The CDR3 has 15 residues. The ends were cut back, 4 bases at V and 0 bases at J, with 10 bases in the middle. Germline V gene data show CDR1 as SGHRS and CDR2 as YFSETQ. CDR3 loop: CASSPGIPTNEKLFF. Here the CDR3 DNA reads TGCGCCAGCAGCCCAGGGATCCCAACTAATGAAAAACTGTTTTTT.

In its sample, this clone was seen a few times. The rearrangement uses TRBV28 and TRBJ1-1; no clear D gene. The CDR3 has 14 residues. Between the trimmed V and J ends, which lost 3 bases and 4 bases, there was a span of 12 bases. Germline V CDR1 and CDR2: MDHEN, SYDVKM. For the CDR3, the DNA is TGTGCCAGCAGTTTGGGTCTAGTCGGCACTGAAGCTTTCTTT. It yields the protein CASSLGLVGTEAFF.

This chain uses TRBV19 with TRBJ1-2, with D unclear. The germline CDR1 and CDR2 sequences are LNHDA and SQIVND (reference sequence). With 10 bases removed from V and 3 bases from J, the gap between germline ends came to 18 bases. This CDR3 comprises 14 residues. The CDR3 coding sequence is TGTGCCACCGCAAGGCGGAATCCCGACTATGGCTACACCTTC. It encodes CATARRNPDYGYTF.

The chain employs TRBV10-2 and TRBJ2-5, with no clear D. Germline V CDR1 and CDR2: WSHSY, SAAADI. Trimming took off 0 bases at V and 5 bases at J, with 10 bases between the two ends. CDR3 length equals 14 residues. The CDR3 loop reads CASSESGSVETQYF. The CDR3 nucleotides read TGCGCCAGCAGTGAGTCCGGGTCCGTGGAGACCCAGTACTTC.

Note on this clone: Distinct nucleotide sequences in the sample also encode this CDR3. J is TRBJ1-1 and V is TRBV4-1; 9 bases are shared with TRBD1. The CDR3 spans 15 residues. Germline V gene lookup returns CDR1 MGHRA and CDR2 YSYEKL. Trimming cost V 0 bases and J 5 bases; bases outside gene matches: 4. CDR3 region: CASSQDHRGLTEAFF. CDR3 DNA: TGCGCCAGCAGCCAAGACCACAGGGGGCTGACTGAAGCTTTCTTT.

The rearrangement links TRBV6-5 to TRBJ1-1; D might be TRBD1 (5 bases). Germline lookup yields CDR1 MNHEY and CDR2 SVGAGI. The CDR3 covers 13 residues. V dropped 2 bases and J dropped 4 bases, with 8 bases sitting between them. This CDR3 reads CASSYGGVTEAFF. The CDR3 DNA is TGTGCCAGCAGTTACGGGGGTGTCACTGAAGCTTTCTTT.

The V call is TRBV12-5, the J call TRBJ2-3, with 7 bases aligning to TRBD1. Germline trimming cut 6 bases from V and 1 base from J; bases unmatched to any gene: 7. The length of the CDR3 is 15 residues. CDR1 and CDR2 from the germline V gene are LGHNT and FRNRAP. The CDR3 loop reads CASGSETGRTDTQYF. CDR3 coding DNA: TGTGCTAGTGGGTCTGAGACAGGGCGCACAGATACGCAGTATTTT. The complete variable domain, with remaining parts taken from reference TRBV12-5 and TRBJ2-3, reads DARVTQTPRHKVTEMGQEVTMRCQPILGHNTVFWYRQTMMQGLELLAYFRNRAPLDDSGMPKDRFSAEMPDATLATLKIQPSEPRDSAVYFCASGSETGRTDTQYFGPGTRLTVL.

The chain carries TRBV4-1 and TRBJ2-7; D possibly uses TRBD1 or TRBD2 (5 bases each). There are 15 residues in the CDR3. The V end lost 0 bases, the J end lost 9 bases, and 18 bases lay between the germline ends. CDR1 and CDR2 (germline): MGHRA, YSYEKL. The CDR3 loop is CASSQDGGNSFRQYF. In DNA form, the CDR3 reads TGCGCCAGCAGCCAAGATGGGGGAAACAGTTTTAGGCAGTACTTC.

V gene TRBV25-1 combines with J gene TRBJ2-1; D ambiguous. Per germline, CDR1 MGHDK and CDR2 SYGVNS. The V and J ends lost 0 bases and 4 bases respectively, with 10 bases between them. This CDR3 is 15 amino acids long. The CDR3 sequence: CASSEYQSTYNEQFF. In DNA, the CDR3 is TGTGCCAGCAGTGAATATCAGAGTACGTACAATGAGCAGTTCTTC.

The chain couples TRBV7-9 to TRBJ2-7; maybe TRBD1 (5 bases). The V gene's germline CDR1 is SEHNR and CDR2 FQNEAQ (reference sequence). This CDR3 is 14 amino acids long. V was pared by 3 bases and J by 2 bases, with 11 bases between. CDR3 protein: CASSFRQTPYEQYF. DNA for the CDR3: TGTGCCAGCAGCTTTCGACAGACCCCCTACGAGCAGTACTTC.

On this clone itself: The same CDR3 is also encoded by other DNA sequences in this sample. This chain joins TRBV30 and TRBJ2-7; perhaps TRBD1 as D (5 bases). The CDR3 sequence is 12 residues long. The germline V gene has CDR1 GTSNPN and CDR2 SVGIG (reference sequence). Trimming pared 5 bases from V and 2 bases from J, leaving 10 bases between. CDR3 region: CAWSGSTYEQYF. The CDR3 coding sequence is TGTGCCTGGTCAGGGTCTACCTACGAGCAGTACTTC.

V gene TRBV4-1 combines with J gene TRBJ2-4; D is undetermined. Germline V lookup: CDR1 MGHRA, CDR2 YSYEKL. The V end was cut by 0 bases, the J end by 1 base, with 13 bases between. The CDR3 covers 17 residues. CDR3 sequence: CASSQDGSPGAKNIQYF. The CDR3 DNA sequence: TGCGCCAGCAGCCAAGATGGAAGCCCTGGGGCCAAAAACATTCAGTACTTC.

The chain combines TRBV28 with TRBJ2-2; 8 bases are shared with TRBD2. Germline lookup yields CDR1 MDHEN and CDR2 SYDVKM. The CDR3 spans 18 residues. Trimming at V came to 5 bases and at J to 7 bases, leaving 18 bases not matched to a gene. In DNA, the CDR3 is TGTGCCAGCAGTCCACCCCCGGGAGGGGGGGCCGGGAACGGGGAGCTGTTTTTT. Its protein product is CASSPPPGGGAGNGELFF.

A single count supports this clone. The rearrangement uses TRBV19 and TRBJ1-2, with 10 positions matching TRBD1. CDR1 LNHDA and CDR2 SQIVND come from the germline V gene (reference sequence). This CDR3 comprises 13 residues. The V segment lost 11 bases and the J segment 4 bases; nucleotides outside the gene matches: 7. This CDR3 reads CAVKRQGAYGYTF. As DNA, the CDR3 is TGTGCCGTGAAACGACAGGGGGCCTATGGCTACACCTTC.

This chain joins TRBV5-4 and TRBJ1-1; D is perhaps TRBD1 (5 bases). The germline V and J ends were trimmed by 4 bases and 1 base, with 11 bases remaining between them. The CDR3 runs 14 residues. Germline CDR1 reads SGHNT; CDR2 reads YYREEE (reference sequence). CDR3 in DNA: TGTGCCAGCAGCCGCGGGGCCCAGAACACTGAAGCTTTCTTT. Amino acid sequence: CASSRGAQNTEAFF. Full variable domain (remainder filled in from reference TRBV5-4 and TRBJ1-1): ETGVTQSPTHLIKTRGQQVTLRCSSQSGHNTVSWYQQALGQGPQFIFQYYREEENGRGNFPPRFSGLQFPNYSSELNVNALELDDSALYLCASSRGAQNTEAFFGQGTRLTVV.

This sequence joins TRBV28 and TRBJ1-2, with unresolved D. V lost 9 bases and J lost 2, with 16 bases in between. CDR1 is MDHEN, CDR2 SYDVKM, per germline. The CDR3 has 14 amino acids. The CDR3 loop reads CASALLQSNYGYTF. CDR3 coding DNA: TGTGCCAGTGCCTTACTACAGAGCAACTATGGCTACACCTTC.

V usage is TRBV6-5 and J usage is TRBJ2-1; D is tentatively TRBD1 or TRBD2 (5 bases each). V shed 7 bases and J shed 5 bases, with 9 bases lying between them. The CDR3 extends over 12 amino acids. CDR1 is MNHEY and CDR2 is SVGAGI in the germline V gene. The CDR3 sequence: CASTGRHNEQFF. Here the CDR3 DNA reads TGTGCCAGCACGGGGCGACACAATGAGCAGTTCTTC.

The rearrangement joins TRBV7-9 to TRBJ1-1; the D gene is possibly TRBD1 (5 bases). The CDR3 is 16 amino acids. From germline, CDR1 is SEHNR and CDR2 FQNEAQ (reference sequence). The ends were cut back, 5 bases at V and 1 base at J, with 17 bases in the middle. CDR3 sequence: CASSPTPGRKNTEAFF. Here the CDR3 DNA reads TGTGCCAGCAGCCCCACCCCGGGACGCAAGAACACTGAAGCTTTCTTT.